The clone carrying this T cell receptor beta chain was recorded only once. Unmatched junction bases numbered 1, after V lost 4 bases and J lost 8 bases. CDR3 length: 12 residues. The germline V gene has CDR1 LNHDA and CDR2 SQIVND (reference sequence). TCRdb's table, derived via immunoSEQ multiplex PCR, lists solely in-frame clones and lacks some. The table has 140,000 to 150,000 clones, around nine tenths seen once. This entry is derived from a study of blood T cell repertoires in COVID-19. As for the study in general: The United States, Italy and Spain were the sources of the acute and convalescent COVID-19 samples. T cells, B-cell-depleted T cells, or PBMCs supplied cDNA or gDNA.

This chain connects TRBV19 to TRBJ1-1, with TRBD1 matching over 10 bases. Sample: peripheral blood. The receptor's source is a woman aged 45 to 65 with active or convalescent COVID-19. The CDR3 region is CASSTGQGEAFF. The DNA of the CDR3 is TGTGCCAGTAGTACGGGACAGGGGGAAGCTTTCTTT.